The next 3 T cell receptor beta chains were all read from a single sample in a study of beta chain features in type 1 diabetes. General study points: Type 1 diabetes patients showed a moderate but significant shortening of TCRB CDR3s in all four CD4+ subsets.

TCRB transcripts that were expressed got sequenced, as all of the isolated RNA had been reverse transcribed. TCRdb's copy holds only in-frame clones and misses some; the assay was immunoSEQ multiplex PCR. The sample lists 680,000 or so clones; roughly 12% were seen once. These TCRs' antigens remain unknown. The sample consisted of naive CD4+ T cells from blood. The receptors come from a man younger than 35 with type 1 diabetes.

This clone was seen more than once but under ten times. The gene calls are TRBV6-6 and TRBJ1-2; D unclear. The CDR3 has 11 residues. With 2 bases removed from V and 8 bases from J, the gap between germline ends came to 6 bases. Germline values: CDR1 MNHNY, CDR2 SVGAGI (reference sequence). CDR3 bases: TGTGCCAGCAGTTACAACGGGGGCTACACCTTC. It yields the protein CASSYNGGYTF.

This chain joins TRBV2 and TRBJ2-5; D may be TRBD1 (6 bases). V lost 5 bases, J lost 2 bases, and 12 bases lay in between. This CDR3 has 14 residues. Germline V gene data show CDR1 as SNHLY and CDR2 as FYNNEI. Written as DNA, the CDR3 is TGTGCCAGCAGTTCAGGGGCCTTACAAGAGACCCAGTACTTC. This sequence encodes CASSSGALQETQYF.

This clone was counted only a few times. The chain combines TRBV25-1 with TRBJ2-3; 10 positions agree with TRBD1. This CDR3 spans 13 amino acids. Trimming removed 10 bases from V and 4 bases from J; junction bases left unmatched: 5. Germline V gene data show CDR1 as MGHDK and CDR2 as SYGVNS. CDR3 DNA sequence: TGTGCCATCCAAGGACAGGGGGCAGATACGCAGTATTTT. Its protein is CAIQGQGADTQYF. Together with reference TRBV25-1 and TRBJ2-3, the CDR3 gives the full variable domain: EADIYQTPRYLVIGTGKKITLECSQTMGHDKMYWYQQDPGMELHLIHYSYGVNSTEKGDLSSESTVSRIRTEHFPLTLESARPSHTSQYLCAIQGQGADTQYFGPGTRLTVL.